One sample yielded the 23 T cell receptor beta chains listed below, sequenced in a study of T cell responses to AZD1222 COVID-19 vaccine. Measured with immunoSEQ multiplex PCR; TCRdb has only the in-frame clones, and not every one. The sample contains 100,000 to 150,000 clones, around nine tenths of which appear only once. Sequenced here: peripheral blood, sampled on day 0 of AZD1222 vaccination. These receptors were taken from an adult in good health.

The CDR3 is CSARRDSGAGELFF. The CDR3 nucleotides are TGCAGCGCCCGTAGGGACAGTGGGGCCGGGGAGCTGTTTTTT. The chain is built from TRBV29-1 and TRBJ2-2; 7 nucleotides match TRBD1. Germline V gene data show CDR1 as SQVTM and CDR2 as ANQGSEA. The trim removed 7 bases at V and 6 bases at J, leaving 11 bases unmatched. The CDR3 sequence is 14 residues long.

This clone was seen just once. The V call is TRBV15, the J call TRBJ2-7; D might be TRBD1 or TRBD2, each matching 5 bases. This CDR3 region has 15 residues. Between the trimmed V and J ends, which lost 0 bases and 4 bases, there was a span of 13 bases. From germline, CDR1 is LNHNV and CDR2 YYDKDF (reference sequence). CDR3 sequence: CATSREGTGLYEQYF. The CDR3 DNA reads TGTGCCACCAGCAGAGAAGGGACGGGATTATACGAGCAGTACTTC.

CDR3 region: CATSRGGLLNTEAFF. The CDR3 region has the DNA TGTGCCACCAGCAGAGGGGGGCTGTTGAACACTGAAGCTTTCTTT. The chain recombines TRBV15 with TRBJ1-1; possible D gene TRBD1, 6 bases. The CDR3 is 15 residues long. From germline, CDR1 is LNHNV and CDR2 YYDKDF (reference sequence). The V end was cut by 1 base, the J end by 0 bases, with 9 bases between.

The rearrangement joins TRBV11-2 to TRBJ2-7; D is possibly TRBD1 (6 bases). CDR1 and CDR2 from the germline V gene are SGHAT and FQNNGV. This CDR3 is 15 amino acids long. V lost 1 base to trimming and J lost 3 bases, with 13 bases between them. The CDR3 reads CASSLVGGPVYEQYF. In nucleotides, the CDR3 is TGTGCCAGCAGCTTAGTTGGGGGCCCGGTCTACGAGCAGTACTTC.

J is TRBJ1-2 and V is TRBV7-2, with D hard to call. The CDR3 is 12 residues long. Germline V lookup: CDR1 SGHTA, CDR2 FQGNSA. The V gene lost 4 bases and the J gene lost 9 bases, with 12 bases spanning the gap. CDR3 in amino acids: CASSSARPRYTF. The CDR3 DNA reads TGTGCCAGCAGCTCCGCCAGACCCCGCTACACCTTC.

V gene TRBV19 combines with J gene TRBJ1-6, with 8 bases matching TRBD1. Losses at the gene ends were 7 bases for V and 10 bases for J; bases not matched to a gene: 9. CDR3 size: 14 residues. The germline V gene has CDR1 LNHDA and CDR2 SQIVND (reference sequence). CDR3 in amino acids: CASKRTGPGSPLHF. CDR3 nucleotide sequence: TGTGCCAGTAAGAGGACAGGGCCGGGATCACCCCTCCACTTT.

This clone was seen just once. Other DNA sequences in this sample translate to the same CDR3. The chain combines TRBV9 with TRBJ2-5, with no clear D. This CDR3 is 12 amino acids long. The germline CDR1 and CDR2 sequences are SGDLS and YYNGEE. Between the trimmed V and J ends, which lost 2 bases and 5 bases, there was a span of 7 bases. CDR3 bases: TGTGCCAGCAGCGTGGCTGGGGAGACCCAGTACTTC. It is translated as CASSVAGETQYF.

CDR3 coding DNA: TGTGCCAGCAGCTTAGATTCTGGTTACAATGAGCAGTTCTTC. Its translation is CASSLDSGYNEQFF. This chain connects TRBV11-3 to TRBJ2-1; no firm D call. Germline values: CDR1 SGHNT, CDR2 YENEEA. The CDR3 has 14 residues. Trimming stripped 0 bases from V and 4 bases from J, with 7 bases between. The full variable domain, in which reference TRBV11-3 and TRBJ2-1 provide the parts outside the CDR3, is EAGVVQSPRYKIIEKKQPVAFWCNPISGHNTLYWYLQNLGQGPELLIRYENEEAVDDSQLPKDRFSAERLKGVDSTLKIQPAELGDSAVYLCASSLDSGYNEQFFGPGTRLTVL.

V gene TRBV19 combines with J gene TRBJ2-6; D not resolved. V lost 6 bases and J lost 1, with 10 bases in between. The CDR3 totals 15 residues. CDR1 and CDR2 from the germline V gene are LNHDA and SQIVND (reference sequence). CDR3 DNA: TGTGCCAGTAGGCTCGAAGAGTCTGGGGCCAACGTCCTGACTTTC. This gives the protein CASRLEESGANVLTF.

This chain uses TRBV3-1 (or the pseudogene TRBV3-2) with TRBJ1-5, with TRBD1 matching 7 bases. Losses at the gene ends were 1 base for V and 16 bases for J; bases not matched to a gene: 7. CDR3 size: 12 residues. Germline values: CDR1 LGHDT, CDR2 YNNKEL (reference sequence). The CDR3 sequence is CASSQGPDRVHF. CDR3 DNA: TGTGCCAGCAGCCAAGGGCCAGACAGGGTCCATTTT.

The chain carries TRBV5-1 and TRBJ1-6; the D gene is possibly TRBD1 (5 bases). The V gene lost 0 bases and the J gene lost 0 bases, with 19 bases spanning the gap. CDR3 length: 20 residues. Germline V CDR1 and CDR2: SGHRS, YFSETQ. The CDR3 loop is CASSLADRTLKSSYNSPLHF. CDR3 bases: TGCGCCAGCAGCTTGGCCGACAGAACCTTAAAAAGCTCCTATAATTCACCCCTCCACTTT.

The CDR3 loop is CASSLGQGMRNYGYTF. The DNA for the CDR3 is TGCGCCAGCAGCTTAGGACAGGGGATGCGCAACTATGGCTACACCTTC. V and J are TRBV5-1 and TRBJ1-2; 9 bases fit TRBD1. J lost 2 bases, V lost 2 bases, and 7 bases had no gene match. The CDR3 has 16 amino acids. Germline V lookup: CDR1 SGHRS, CDR2 YFSETQ.

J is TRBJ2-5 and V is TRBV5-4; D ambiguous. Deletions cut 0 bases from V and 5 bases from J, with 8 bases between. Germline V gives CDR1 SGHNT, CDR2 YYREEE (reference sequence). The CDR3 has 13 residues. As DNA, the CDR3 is TGTGCCAGCAGCTTGGTGGTCGACGAGACCCAGTACTTC. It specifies CASSLVVDETQYF.

The CDR3 sequence is CASTNPTGTSGNTIYF. CDR3 nucleotide sequence: TGTGCCAGCACCAACCCGACAGGAACCTCTGGAAACACCATATATTTT. This chain uses TRBV5-4 with TRBJ1-3; D perhaps matches TRBD1 (6 bases). The CDR3 extends over 16 amino acids. Looked up from germline, CDR1 is SGHNT and CDR2 is YYREEE (reference sequence). Trimming pared 6 bases from V and 0 bases from J, leaving 16 bases between.

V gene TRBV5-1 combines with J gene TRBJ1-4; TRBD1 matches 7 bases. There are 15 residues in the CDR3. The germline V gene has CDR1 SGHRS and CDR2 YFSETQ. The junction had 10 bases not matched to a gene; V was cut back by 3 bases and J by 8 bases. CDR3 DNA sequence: TGCGCCAGCAGCTCGACAGGGTCAGTTGGGGAAAAACTGTTTTTT. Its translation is CASSSTGSVGEKLFF.

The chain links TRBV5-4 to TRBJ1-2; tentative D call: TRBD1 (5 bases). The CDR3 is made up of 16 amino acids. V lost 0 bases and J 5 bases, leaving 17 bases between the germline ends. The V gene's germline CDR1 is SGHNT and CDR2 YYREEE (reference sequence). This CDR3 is CASSLGGGGTAYGYTF. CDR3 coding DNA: TGTGCCAGCAGCTTGGGGGGTGGTGGGACGGCGTATGGCTACACCTTC.

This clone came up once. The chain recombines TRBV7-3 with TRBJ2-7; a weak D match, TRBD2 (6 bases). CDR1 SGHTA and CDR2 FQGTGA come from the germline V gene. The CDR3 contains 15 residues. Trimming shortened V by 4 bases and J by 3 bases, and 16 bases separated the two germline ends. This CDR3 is CASSSERGDFYEQYF. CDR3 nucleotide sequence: TGTGCCAGCAGCTCGGAAAGAGGGGACTTCTACGAGCAGTACTTC.

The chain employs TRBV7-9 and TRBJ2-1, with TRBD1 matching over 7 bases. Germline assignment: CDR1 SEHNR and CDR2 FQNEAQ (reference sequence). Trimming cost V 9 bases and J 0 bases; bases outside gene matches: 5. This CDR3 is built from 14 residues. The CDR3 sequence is CASPTGNSYNEQFF. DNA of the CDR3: TGTGCCAGTCCGACAGGGAACTCCTACAATGAGCAGTTCTTC.

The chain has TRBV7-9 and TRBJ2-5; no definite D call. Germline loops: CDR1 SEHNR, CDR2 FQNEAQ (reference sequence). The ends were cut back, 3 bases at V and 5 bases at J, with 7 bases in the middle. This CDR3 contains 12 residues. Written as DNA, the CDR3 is TGTGCCAGCAGCTTGGCTCGGGAGACCCAGTACTTC. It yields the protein CASSLARETQYF.

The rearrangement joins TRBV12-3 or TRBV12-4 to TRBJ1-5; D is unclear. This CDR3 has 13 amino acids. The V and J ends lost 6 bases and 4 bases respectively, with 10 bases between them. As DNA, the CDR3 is TGTGCCAGCAGCCCGCGTACAAATCAGCCCCAGCATTTT. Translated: CASSPRTNQPQHF.

CDR3 coding DNA: TGTGCCAGCAGCTTAGTGGGCAGAACTAACTATGGCTACACCTTC. It translates to CASSLVGRTNYGYTF. The chain has TRBV7-8 and TRBJ1-2; the D is unclear. Trimming cost V 1 base and J 0 bases, with 9 bases left between them. The V gene's germline CDR1 is SGHVS and CDR2 FQNEAQ. This CDR3 region has 15 residues.

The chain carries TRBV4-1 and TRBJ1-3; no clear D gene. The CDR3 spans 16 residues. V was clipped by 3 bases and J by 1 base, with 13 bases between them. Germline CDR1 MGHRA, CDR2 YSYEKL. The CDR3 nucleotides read TGCGCCAGCAGCCAGACCGGACCGGGGTCTGGAAACACCATATATTTT. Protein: CASSQTGPGSGNTIYF.

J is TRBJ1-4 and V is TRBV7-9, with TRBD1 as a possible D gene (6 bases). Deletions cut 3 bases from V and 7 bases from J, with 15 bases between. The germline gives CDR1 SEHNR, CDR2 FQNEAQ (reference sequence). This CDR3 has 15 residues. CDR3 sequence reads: CASSFWTDRGEKLFF. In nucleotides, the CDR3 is TGTGCCAGCAGCTTCTGGACAGACCGGGGTGAAAAACTGTTTTTT.